Listed here are 11 T cell receptor beta chains from one sample, sequenced in a study of blood T cell repertoires in COVID-19. Sequenced by immunoSEQ multiplex PCR; TCRdb stores in-frame clones only, minus some. The sample carries a few hundred thousand clones, approximately 86% recorded once. Input material: PBMCs or T cells enriched from blood (not recorded which). These receptors came from a woman aged 30 to 39 who had been exposed to COVID-19.

V usage is TRBV2 and J usage is TRBJ1-3, with a possible D match to TRBD1 (6 bases). Trimming removed 6 bases at V and 8 bases at J, with 17 bases between. The length of the CDR3 is 14 residues. CDR1 SNHLY and CDR2 FYNNEI come from the germline V gene. In DNA, the CDR3 is TGTGCCAGCAGGCGAGACAGGCTGGGAGACACCATATATTTT. Translation: CASRRDRLGDTIYF.

This chain joins TRBV30 and TRBJ1-6; D gene uncertain. From germline, CDR1 is GTSNPN and CDR2 SVGIG (reference sequence). V lost 1 base and J lost 3, with 4 bases in between. The CDR3 is made up of 13 amino acids. CDR3 DNA sequence: TGTGCCTGGAGTGGAGGCTATAATTCACCCCTCCACTTT. Protein: CAWSGGYNSPLHF.

The gene calls are TRBV19 and TRBJ1-2; 7 positions agree with TRBD1. Germline V gene lookup returns CDR1 LNHDA and CDR2 SQIVND (reference sequence). The V segment lost 7 bases and the J segment 3 bases; nucleotides outside the gene matches: 8. CDR3 size: 14 residues. The CDR3 sequence: CASTLQGQYYGYTF. The CDR3 bases are TGTGCCAGTACCCTCCAGGGACAGTACTATGGCTACACCTTC.

V is TRBV7-9 and J is TRBJ2-7; 7 bases agree with TRBD1. Trimming took 0 bases from V and 6 from J; bases not matched to a gene: 8. Per the germline V gene, CDR1 is SEHNR and CDR2 is FQNEAQ (reference sequence). The CDR3 totals 15 residues. CDR3 protein: CASSLASDRAAEQYF. CDR3 bases: TGTGCCAGCAGCTTAGCGTCCGACAGGGCGGCCGAGCAGTACTTC.

The chain joins TRBV2 to TRBJ2-1; 10 nucleotides agree with TRBD2. The V segment lost 6 bases and the J segment 4 bases; nucleotides outside the gene matches: 3. The CDR3 covers 14 residues. Germline CDR1 reads SNHLY; CDR2 reads FYNNEI. The CDR3 reads CASSVAGGYNEQFF. CDR3 DNA sequence: TGTGCCAGCAGCGTAGCGGGGGGTTACAATGAGCAGTTCTTC.

The chain combines TRBV7-8 with TRBJ1-2; D gene uncertain. CDR3 length equals 16 residues. Trimming took 1 base from V and 4 from J, leaving 16 bases between them. In germline, CDR1 is SGHVS, CDR2 FQNEAQ. The DNA of the CDR3 is TGTGCCAGCAGCTTAGAGCACAGCCTCGGCATCTATGGCTACACCTTC. Encoded protein: CASSLEHSLGIYGYTF.

V usage is TRBV24-1 and J usage is TRBJ2-1, with 8 bases matching TRBD2. V shed 4 bases, J shed 7 bases, and the junction held 5 bases outside the gene matches. This CDR3 is built from 14 residues. Germline assignment: CDR1 KGHDR and CDR2 SFDVKD. The CDR3 spells CATSERGGLNEQFF. The CDR3 nucleotides read TGTGCCACCAGTGAACGGGGGGGCTTAAATGAGCAGTTCTTC.

The rearrangement joins TRBV18 to TRBJ1-2, with 9 bases matching TRBD1. Germline V CDR1 and CDR2: KGHSH, LQKENI. CDR3 size: 15 residues. V gave up 5 bases and J gave up 6 bases; unmatched junction bases: 10. The CDR3 here is CASSTSQGAENGYTF. The CDR3 DNA follows: TGTGCCAGCTCAACTTCACAGGGGGCGGAGAATGGCTACACCTTC.

The chain employs TRBV29-1 and TRBJ1-5; 8 bases fit TRBD1. Looked up from germline, CDR1 is SQVTM and CDR2 is ANQGSEA. The CDR3 totals 14 residues. With V trimmed by 5 bases and J by 5 bases, 8 bases remained unmatched. The CDR3 is CSVSSGQAHQPQHF. CDR3 bases: TGCAGCGTTTCCTCGGGACAGGCCCATCAGCCCCAGCATTTT.

The chain links TRBV7-8 to TRBJ2-2; D might be TRBD1 (6 bases). Germline values: CDR1 SGHVS, CDR2 FQNEAQ. The CDR3 has 17 amino acids. V lost 4 bases and J lost 3, with 18 bases in between. The CDR3 bases are TGTGCCAGCAGCTCCACGGGACACGTCGACCACACCGGGGAGCTGTTTTTT. Amino acid sequence: CASSSTGHVDHTGELFF.

This chain links TRBV5-4 with TRBJ1-5; no reliable D call. Germline V CDR1 and CDR2: SGHNT, YYREEE (reference sequence). The germline V and J ends were trimmed by 6 bases and 7 bases, with 20 bases remaining between them. The CDR3 is made up of 15 amino acids. CDR3 nucleotide sequence: TGTGCCAGCAACGACCGTTGCGGTATTCAGCAGCCCCAGCATTTT. Translation: CASNDRCGIQQPQHF.